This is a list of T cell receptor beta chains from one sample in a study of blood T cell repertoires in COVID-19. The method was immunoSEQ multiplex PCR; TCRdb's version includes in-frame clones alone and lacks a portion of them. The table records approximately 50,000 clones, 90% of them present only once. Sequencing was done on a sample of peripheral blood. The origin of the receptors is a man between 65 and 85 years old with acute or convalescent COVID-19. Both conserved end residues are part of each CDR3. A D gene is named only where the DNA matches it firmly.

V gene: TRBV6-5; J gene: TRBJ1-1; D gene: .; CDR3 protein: CASSTQDRNGAFF
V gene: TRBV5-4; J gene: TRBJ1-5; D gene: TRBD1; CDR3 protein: CASSPPGGCTCNQPQHF
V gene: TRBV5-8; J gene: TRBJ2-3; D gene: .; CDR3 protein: CASSFYREGAQYF
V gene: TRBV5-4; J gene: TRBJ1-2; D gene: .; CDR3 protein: CASSLEASYGYTF
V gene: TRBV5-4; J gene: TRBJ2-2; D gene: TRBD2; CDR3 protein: CASSLSSGANTGELFF
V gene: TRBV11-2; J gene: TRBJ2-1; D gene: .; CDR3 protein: CASSLEVGALYNEQFF
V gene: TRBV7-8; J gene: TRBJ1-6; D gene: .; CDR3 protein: CASSLALSGESPLHF
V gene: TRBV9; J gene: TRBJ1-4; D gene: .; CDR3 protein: CASSRSPNEKLFF
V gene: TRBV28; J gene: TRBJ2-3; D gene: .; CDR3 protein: CASSVSGTSTDTQYF
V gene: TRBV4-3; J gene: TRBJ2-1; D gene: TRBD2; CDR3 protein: CASSQGTQRGSNEQFF
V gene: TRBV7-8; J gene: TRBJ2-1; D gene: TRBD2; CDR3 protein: CASSPVLAGYNEQFF
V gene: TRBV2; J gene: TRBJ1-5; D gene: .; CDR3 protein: CASSLDGHNQPQHF
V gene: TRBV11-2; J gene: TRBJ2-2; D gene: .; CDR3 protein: CASRYTITGELFF
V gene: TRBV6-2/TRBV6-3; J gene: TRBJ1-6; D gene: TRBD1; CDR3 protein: CASSYSGQEPNNSPLHF